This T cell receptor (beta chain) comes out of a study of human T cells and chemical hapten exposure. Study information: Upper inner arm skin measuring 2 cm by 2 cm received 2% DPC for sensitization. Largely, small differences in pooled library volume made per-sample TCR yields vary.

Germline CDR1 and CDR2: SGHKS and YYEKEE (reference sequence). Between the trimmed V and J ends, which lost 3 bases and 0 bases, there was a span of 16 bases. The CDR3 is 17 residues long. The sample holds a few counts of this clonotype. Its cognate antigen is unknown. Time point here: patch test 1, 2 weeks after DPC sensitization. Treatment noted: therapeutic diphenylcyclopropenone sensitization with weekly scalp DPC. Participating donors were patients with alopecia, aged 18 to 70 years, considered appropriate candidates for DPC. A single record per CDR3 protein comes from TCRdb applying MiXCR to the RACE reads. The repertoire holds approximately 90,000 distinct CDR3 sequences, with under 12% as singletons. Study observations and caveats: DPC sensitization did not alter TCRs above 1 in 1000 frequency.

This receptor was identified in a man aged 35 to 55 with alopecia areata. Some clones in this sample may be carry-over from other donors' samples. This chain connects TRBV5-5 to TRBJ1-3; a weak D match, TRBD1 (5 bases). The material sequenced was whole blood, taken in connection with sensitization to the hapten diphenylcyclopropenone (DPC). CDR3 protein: CASSWGDRAPSGNTIYF. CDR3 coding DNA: TGTGCCAGCAGCTGGGGGGACCGGGCCCCCTCTGGAAACACCATATATTTT. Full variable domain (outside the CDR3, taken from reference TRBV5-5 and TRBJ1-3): DAGVTQSPTHLIKTRGQQVTLRCSPISGHKSVSWYQQVLGQGPQFIFQYYEKEERGRGNFPDRFSARQFPNYSSELNVNALLLGDSALYLCASSWGDRAPSGNTIYFGEGSWLTVV.